This TCR beta chain derives from a study of CD8 T cells in Susac syndrome. Sequencing of TCR beta was performed on blood CD8+ T cells and on blood CD4+ T cells. Multiple sclerosis controls were treatment-naive patients with stable or active relapsing-remitting disease. TEMRA cells were FACS-enriched, unlike CD8+ and CD4+ T cells, which were negatively isolated. About 0.5 to 1 ug RNA was reverse transcribed with random hexamers. Coverage of TCR beta CDR3 amplification by immunoSEQ multiplex PCR extended to 54 Vbeta and 13 Jbeta. TCRdb re-called the immunoSEQ multiplex PCR reads through MiXCR, storing one row per CDR3 protein. The repertoire includes some 260,000 distinct CDR3 sequences, about 85% of them detected once, and over 0.09% sits in the top ten. Trimming pared 0 bases from V and 3 bases from J, leaving 16 bases between. The length of the CDR3 is 17 residues. Germline V lookup: CDR1 KGHDR, CDR2 SFDVKD.

The sample taken for sequencing was CD8+ T cells from PBMCs. The TCR originated in a human donor with multiple sclerosis. V gene TRBV24-1 combines with J gene TRBJ2-5; TRBD1 might be the D (6 bases). The CDR3: CATSDLQQGQREETQYF. The DNA for the CDR3 is TGTGCCACCAGTGATTTGCAGCAGGGACAAAGGGAAGAGACCCAGTACTTC.